These 28 T cell receptor beta chains share one sample of origin, sequenced in a study of graft-versus-host responses after intestinal transplantation. Co-plated with around 200,000 CFSE-labeled responder cells were around 200,000 irradiated, violet-dye-labeled stimulator cells. Some clones are missing from TCRdb's copy, which holds only in-frame ones; the method was immunoSEQ multiplex PCR. The sample shows 20,000 to 25,000 clones, approximately 40% of them seen only once. The specimen comprised alloreactive CD8+ T cells from a mixed lymphocyte reaction culture, sampled before transplantation. Subset defined: CFSE-low proliferating T cells sorted from roughly six-day pre-transplant mixed lymphocyte reaction (GvH or HvG direction). These receptors all stem from a human patient who was an organ donor for intestinal transplantation.

The chain employs TRBV28 and TRBJ2-7; D call uncertain. The ends were cut back, 2 bases at V and 5 bases at J, with 7 bases in the middle. CDR3 length: 12 amino acids. Germline CDR1 MDHEN, CDR2 SYDVKM. The CDR3 region has the DNA TGTGCCAGCAGTTTAATTGCGAACGAGCAGTACTTC. The encoded protein is CASSLIANEQYF. The variable domain in full, completed from reference TRBV28 and TRBJ2-7, reads DVKVTQSSRYLVKRTGEKVFLECVQDMDHENMFWYRQDPGLGLRLIYFSYDVKMKEKGDIPEGYSVSREKKERFSLILESASTNQTSMYLCASSLIANEQYFGPGTRLTVT.

This clone appeared a few times. V and J are TRBV4-1 and TRBJ2-7; TRBD2 matches at 7 bases. J gave up 0 bases and V 1 base, and 0 bases lay outside the gene matches. The germline V gene encodes CDR1 MGHRA and CDR2 YSYEKL. The CDR3 spans 14 residues. This chain's CDR3 is CASSQGEGSYEQYF. CDR3 bases: TGCGCCAGCAGCCAAGGGGAGGGCTCCTACGAGCAGTACTTC.

This chain joins TRBV7-6 and TRBJ2-5; D may be TRBD2 (6 bases). TRBJ2-7 explains the end of the DNA better; the J call may be wrong. Germline CDR1 SGHVS, CDR2 FNYEAQ. The CDR3 contains 14 residues. The CDR3 region is CASSDPGLAYEQYF. CDR3 nucleotides: TGTGCCAGCAGCGATCCGGGACTGGCCTACGAGCAGTACTTC.

This clone has a handful of counts. V and J are TRBV7-9 and TRBJ2-3, with TRBD2 matching over 9 bases. Trimming removed 6 bases from V and 1 base from J; junction bases left unmatched: 5. The CDR3 sequence is 15 residues long. The germline CDR1 and CDR2 sequences are SEHNR and FQNEAQ (reference sequence). CDR3 protein: CASRWTSEGTDTQYF. The CDR3 DNA reads TGTGCCAGCAGATGGACTAGCGAGGGCACAGATACGCAGTATTTT.

This chain joins TRBV13 and TRBJ1-5; perhaps TRBD1 as D (6 bases). From germline, CDR1 is PRHDT and CDR2 FYEKMQ (reference sequence). CDR3 size: 14 residues. The V gene lost 5 bases and the J gene lost 4 bases, with 12 bases spanning the gap. The CDR3 sequence is CASSSRDNNQPQHF. The CDR3 DNA sequence: TGTGCCAGCAGCAGCCGGGACAATAATCAGCCCCAGCATTTT.

The rearrangement joins TRBV4-1 to TRBJ2-5; the match to TRBD2 covers 7 bases. This CDR3 contains 16 residues. In germline, CDR1 is MGHRA, CDR2 YSYEKL. The junction had 8 bases not matched to a gene; V was cut back by 3 bases and J by 1 base. CDR3 nucleotides: TGCGCCAGCAGCCAGAGTCCGGGACTACCCCAAGAGACCCAGTACTTC. Translated: CASSQSPGLPQETQYF.

This clone was detected only a few times. The gene calls are TRBV15 and TRBJ2-3, with D unresolved. This CDR3 comprises 13 residues. Germline V lookup: CDR1 LNHNV, CDR2 YYDKDF (reference sequence). V lost 0 bases and J 5 bases, leaving 6 bases between the germline ends. CDR3 residues: CATSRDLGDTQYF. In DNA form, the CDR3 reads TGTGCCACCAGCAGAGATTTGGGAGATACGCAGTATTTT.

The rearrangement uses TRBV18 and TRBJ2-5, with unresolved D. Per the germline V gene, CDR1 is KGHSH and CDR2 is LQKENI. The ends were cut back, 0 bases at V and 4 bases at J, with 9 bases in the middle. The CDR3 extends over 14 amino acids. The DNA of the CDR3 is TGTGCCAGCTCACCACCGTTCCCTCCAGAGACCCAGTACTTC. Protein: CASSPPFPPETQYF.

The V gene is TRBV5-4, the J gene TRBJ2-5; no clear D gene. The CDR3 consists of 13 residues. From germline, CDR1 is SGHNT and CDR2 YYREEE (reference sequence). Trimming cost V 0 bases and J 2 bases, with 5 bases left between them. CDR3 in amino acids: CASSLGPQETQYF. The CDR3 nucleotides are TGTGCCAGCAGCTTGGGTCCTCAAGAGACCCAGTACTTC.

The rearrangement uses TRBV5-7 and TRBJ2-1; 8 bases are a match to TRBD1. TRBV5-7 is filed as an ORF, its function uncertain. The trim removed 3 bases at V and 11 bases at J, leaving 4 bases unmatched. The CDR3 has 12 amino acids. Here the CDR3 DNA reads TGTGCCAGCAGCTACGGGACAGGCCAGCAGTTCTTC. It encodes CASSYGTGQQFF.

CDR3 residues: CSARGGAFF. CDR3 sequence (DNA): TGCAGTGCTAGGGGGGGGGCTTTCTTT. V and J are TRBV20-1 and TRBJ1-1; the D gene is possibly TRBD1 (5 bases). This CDR3 is 9 amino acids long. The V end lost 3 bases, the J end lost 11 bases, and 7 bases lay between the germline ends. From germline, CDR1 is DFQATT and CDR2 SNEGSKA (reference sequence).

This sequence joins TRBV21-1 and TRBJ2-1; the table's D call TRBD1 went unverified against the DNA. TRBV21-1 is reported as a pseudogene. The CDR3 covers 18 residues. Here the CDR3 DNA reads TGTGCCAGCAGCACCTCAACAGGGCGCGTGAGATCCTACAATGAGCAGTTCTTC. As protein: CASSTSTGRVRSYNEQFF.

V gene TRBV4-1 combines with J gene TRBJ1-1, with D unclear. Looked up from germline, CDR1 is MGHRA and CDR2 is YSYEKL. This CDR3 has 13 amino acids. The ends were cut back, 4 bases at V and 1 base at J, with 7 bases in the middle. In DNA, the CDR3 is TGCGCCAGCAGCCGTTTGGGGAACACTGAAGCTTTCTTT. This sequence encodes CASSRLGNTEAFF.

V usage is TRBV2 and J usage is TRBJ1-5; TRBD1 might be the D (6 bases). The germline V gene encodes CDR1 SNHLY and CDR2 FYNNEI. CDR3 length equals 19 residues. V was clipped by 3 bases and J by 0 bases, with 21 bases between them. Written as DNA, the CDR3 is TGTGCCAGCAGTGATCAGGGCAGGGGTTTCGGATATAGCAATCAGCCCCAGCATTTT. It specifies CASSDQGRGFGYSNQPQHF. The whole variable domain, filled in from reference TRBV2 and TRBJ1-5, reads EPEVTQTPSHQVTQMGQEVILRCVPISNHLYFYWYRQILGQKVEFLVSFYNNEISEKSEIFDDQFSVERPDGSNFTLKIRSTKLEDSAMYFCASSDQGRGFGYSNQPQHFGDGTRLSIL.

This chain joins TRBV28 and TRBJ1-2, with D perhaps matching TRBD1 (6 bases). The V end was cut by 3 bases, the J end by 2 bases, with 7 bases between. This CDR3 has 13 residues. CDR1 and CDR2 (germline): MDHEN, SYDVKM. CDR3 region: CASSLGQNYGYTF. In DNA form, the CDR3 reads TGTGCCAGCAGTTTGGGACAAAACTATGGCTACACCTTC.

J is TRBJ2-7 and V is TRBV5-5; 7 bases map to TRBD2. The CDR3 is 15 residues long. V dropped 4 bases and J dropped 2; count of bases not matched to a gene: 9. Germline V CDR1 and CDR2: SGHKS, YYEKEE (reference sequence). CDR3 DNA sequence: TGTGCCAGCAGCCATCTAGCGGATACTGCCTACGAGCAGTACTTC. This gives the protein CASSHLADTAYEQYF. Filled out from reference TRBV5-5 and TRBJ2-7, the complete variable domain reads DAGVTQSPTHLIKTRGQQVTLRCSPISGHKSVSWYQQVLGQGPQFIFQYYEKEERGRGNFPDRFSARQFPNYSSELNVNALLLGDSALYLCASSHLADTAYEQYFGPGTRLTVT.

This clone was counted a few times. This chain connects TRBV6-4 to TRBJ2-7; TRBD1 matches at 7 bases. Germline V lookup: CDR1 MRHNA, CDR2 SNTAGT. The J segment lost 2 bases and the V segment lost 3 bases, leaving 10 bases of the junction unmatched. The CDR3 extends over 16 amino acids. The CDR3 loop reads CASSDYSTGSPYEQYF. The CDR3 DNA is TGTGCCAGCAGTGATTATTCGACAGGGTCCCCCTACGAGCAGTACTTC.

The rearrangement joins TRBV6-5 to TRBJ2-5; 8 nucleotides align to TRBD1. J was trimmed by 5 bases and V by 6 bases; bases with no gene match: 11. CDR3 size: 15 residues. CDR1 and CDR2 from the germline V gene are MNHEY and SVGAGI. CDR3 residues: CASRGDRGPRETQYF. As DNA, the CDR3 is TGTGCCAGCAGGGGAGACAGGGGCCCTCGGGAGACCCAGTACTTC.

The chain uses TRBV13 and TRBJ1-4; D is possibly TRBD1 (6 bases). V was cut by 4 bases and J by 8 bases, with 11 bases left in between. The CDR3 runs to 13 residues. Per the germline V gene, CDR1 is PRHDT and CDR2 is FYEKMQ (reference sequence). CDR3 DNA: TGTGCCAGCAGCTCCTCGACAGGAGAAAAACTGTTTTTT. This gives the protein CASSSSTGEKLFF.

This clone was observed a handful of times. The rearrangement uses TRBV6-5 and TRBJ2-3; tentatively, D is TRBD1 or TRBD2 (6 bases each). The V gene's germline CDR1 is MNHEY and CDR2 SVGAGI. The CDR3 has 14 residues. V gave up 2 bases and J gave up 6 bases, with 12 bases separating them. The CDR3 region has the DNA TGTGCCAGCAGTTACGGGGGGCTTGTTGATACGCAGTATTTT. Translated, it gives CASSYGGLVDTQYF.

The V and J genes are TRBV28 and TRBJ1-1; tentative D call: TRBD1 (5 bases). Germline values: CDR1 MDHEN, CDR2 SYDVKM. Trimming pared 2 bases from V and 11 bases from J, leaving 12 bases between. CDR3 size: 12 residues. The CDR3 DNA is TGTGCCAGCAGTTTAGGGACGGCGGGGGCTTTCTTT. The encoded protein is CASSLGTAGAFF.

The V call is TRBV19, the J call TRBJ1-2, with D possibly TRBD1 on 6 matching bases. Trimming removed 3 bases at V and 1 base at J, with 21 bases between. Germline V lookup: CDR1 LNHDA, CDR2 SQIVND (reference sequence). CDR3 size: 18 residues. The CDR3 sequence: CASSIAHRDIPYNYGYTF. CDR3 sequence (DNA): TGTGCCAGTAGTATCGCCCACCGGGACATCCCTTATAACTATGGCTACACCTTC.

The genes are TRBV19 and TRBJ2-1; the match to TRBD1 covers 8 bases. The V and J ends lost 6 bases and 6 bases, in that order; junction bases with no gene match: 10. This CDR3 spans 15 amino acids. Germline values: CDR1 LNHDA, CDR2 SQIVND (reference sequence). CDR3 residues: CASRRHRGTSNEQFF. CDR3 nucleotides: TGTGCCAGTAGGAGACACAGGGGGACCAGCAATGAGCAGTTCTTC.

The chain uses TRBV29-1 and TRBJ2-1, with D possibly being TRBD2 (6 bases). V lost 5 bases and J lost 6, with 17 bases in between. CDR3 length equals 14 residues. Germline V gives CDR1 SQVTM, CDR2 ANQGSEA. CDR3 DNA sequence: TGCAGCGTTCCATCCCGGGAGCTAGGCAATGAGCAGTTCTTC. Its translation is CSVPSRELGNEQFF.

In this sample, this clone turned up a few times. The V call is TRBV28, the J call TRBJ1-3; 8 bases match TRBD1. Losses at the gene ends were 5 bases for V and 8 bases for J; bases not matched to a gene: 8. Germline CDR1 MDHEN, CDR2 SYDVKM. The CDR3 contains 14 residues. The CDR3 DNA sequence: TGTGCCAGCAGTCGCCAGGGGGCGGGTCACACCATATATTTT. Translating gives CASSRQGAGHTIYF.

The gene calls are TRBV5-6 and TRBJ2-6; no definite D call. Germline CDR1 is SGHDT and CDR2 is YYEEEE. With 4 bases removed from V and 0 bases from J, the gap between germline ends came to 14 bases. CDR3 length equals 17 residues. CDR3 residues: CASSPQRVSSGANVLTF. In DNA, the CDR3 is TGTGCCAGCAGCCCCCAAAGGGTGAGCTCTGGGGCCAACGTCCTGACTTTC.

The rearrangement uses TRBV11-1 and TRBJ2-7; TRBD1 matches at 11 bases. There are 14 residues in the CDR3. V shed 5 bases, J shed 3 bases, and the junction held 3 bases outside the gene matches. Germline V lookup: CDR1 SGHAT, CDR2 FQDESV (reference sequence). CDR3 sequence: CASSPGQGVYEQYF. CDR3 sequence (DNA): TGTGCCAGCAGCCCGGGACAGGGGGTCTACGAGCAGTACTTC.

The chain combines TRBV11-2 with TRBJ1-2; unclear D gene. CDR3 length: 12 residues. Germline values: CDR1 SGHAT, CDR2 FQNNGV. V was clipped by 4 bases and J by 6 bases, with 9 bases between them. The CDR3 loop reads CASSSLFNGYTF. The DNA of the CDR3 is TGTGCCAGCAGCTCCCTTTTTAATGGCTACACCTTC. Supplemented by reference TRBV11-2 and TRBJ1-2, the full variable domain reads EAGVAQSPRYKIIEKRQSVAFWCNPISGHATLYWYQQILGQGPKLLIQFQNNGVVDDSQLPKDRFSAERLKGVDSTLKIQPAKLEDSAVYLCASSSLFNGYTFGSGTRLTVV.